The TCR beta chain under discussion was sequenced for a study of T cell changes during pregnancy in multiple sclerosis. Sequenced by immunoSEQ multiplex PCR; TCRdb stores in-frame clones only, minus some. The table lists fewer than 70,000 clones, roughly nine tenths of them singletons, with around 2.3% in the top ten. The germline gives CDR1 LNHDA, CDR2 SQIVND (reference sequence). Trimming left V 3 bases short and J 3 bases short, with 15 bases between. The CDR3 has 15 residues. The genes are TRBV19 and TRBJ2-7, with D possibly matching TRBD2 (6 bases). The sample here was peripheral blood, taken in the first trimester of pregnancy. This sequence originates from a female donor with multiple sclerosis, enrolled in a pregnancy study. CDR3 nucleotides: TGTGCCAGTAGTATGGGGGGTCTCCCTAACTACGAGCAGTACTTC. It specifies CASSMGGLPNYEQYF.